This T cell receptor beta chain was documented in a study of CD8+CD57+ T cells in acquired aplastic anemia. Across the whole study: There were 11 million or so reads, on average, for CD4+ cells from healthy donors.

TCR beta VDJ and CDR3 profiles were obtained from a genomic DNA template. TCRdb re-derived calls from the reads in MiXCR, one entry per CDR3 protein. The sample consists of under 200,000 distinct CDR3 sequences, roughly 48% of them appearing once. Trimming removed 6 bases from V and 6 bases from J, with 10 bases in between. Germline V gives CDR1 DFQATT, CDR2 SNEGSKA (reference sequence). This CDR3 spans 11 amino acids. This TCR was recovered from a human donor in good health. The V call is TRBV20-1, the J call TRBJ2-3; D not certain. The sample was sorted CD4+, CD8+, or CD8+CD57+ T cells (not recorded which) from PBMCs. The CDR3 loop reads CSAKAGDTQYF. The CDR3, as DNA: TGCAGTGCGAAAGCCGGGGATACGCAGTATTTT.